The rows below give T cell receptor beta chains drawn from one sample of a study of blood T cell repertoires in COVID-19. Assay: immunoSEQ multiplex PCR; the TCRdb copy retains only in-frame clones and omits some. The top ten hold roughly 15% of the sample, which has over 250,000 clones, 65% to 90% seen once. What was sequenced was peripheral blood. The receptor source for this set is a human donor in a cohort sampled during active COVID-19. CDR3s include the opening cysteine and the closing phenylalanine or tryptophan. D genes are given only for firm matches. Clone size is shown for a subset of rows, as once, few, many or a class of expanded clone.

abundance: -; j_gene: TRBJ1-2; d_gene: TRBD1; v_gene: TRBV2; CDR3nt: TGTGCCAGCAGCCAGGGACAGAACTATGGCTACACCTTC; CDR3aa: CASSQGQNYGYTF
abundance: -; j_gene: TRBJ2-2; d_gene: TRBD2; v_gene: TRBV5-6; CDR3nt: TGTGCCAGCAGCTCTCGACTAGCGGGAGCGCCCGGGGAGCTGTTTTTT; CDR3aa: CASSSRLAGAPGELFF
abundance: -; j_gene: TRBJ1-5; d_gene: -; v_gene: TRBV6-2/TRBV6-3; CDR3nt: TGTGCCAGCAGTTATCCCAGGGGCGGCAATCAGCCCCAGCATTTT; CDR3aa: CASSYPRGGNQPQHF
abundance: -; j_gene: TRBJ2-2; d_gene: TRBD1; v_gene: TRBV29-1; CDR3nt: TGCAGCGCAAAGTTCCCGGGACAGGGCACCGGGGAGCTGTTTTTT; CDR3aa: CSAKFPGQGTGELFF
abundance: -; j_gene: TRBJ2-3; d_gene: -; v_gene: TRBV28; CDR3nt: TGTGCCACCGGGAGACTCACAGATACGCAGTATTTT; CDR3aa: CATGRLTDTQYF
abundance: once; j_gene: TRBJ2-5; d_gene: TRBD2; v_gene: TRBV28; CDR3nt: TGTGCCAGCAGTTCGGGAGCGGGGCCAGAGACCCAGTACTTC; CDR3aa: CASSSGAGPETQYF
abundance: -; j_gene: TRBJ2-1; d_gene: -; v_gene: TRBV9; CDR3nt: TGTGCCAGCAGCGTTACAGGTCCCTACAATGAGCAGTTCTTC; CDR3aa: CASSVTGPYNEQFF
abundance: few; j_gene: TRBJ2-1; d_gene: TRBD2; v_gene: TRBV2; CDR3nt: TGTGCCAGCAGTGAGCGGGAGGGCCTGAATGAGCAGTTCTTC; CDR3aa: CASSEREGLNEQFF
abundance: -; j_gene: TRBJ2-1; d_gene: TRBD2; v_gene: TRBV2; CDR3nt: TGTGCCAGCAGACCCGGGACTAGCGGGCCCTACAATGAGCAGTTCTTC; CDR3aa: CASRPGTSGPYNEQFF
abundance: once; j_gene: TRBJ2-3; d_gene: -; v_gene: TRBV5-1; CDR3nt: TGCGCCAGCAGCTTGGGACACTCCACAGATACGCAGTATTTT; CDR3aa: CASSLGHSTDTQYF
abundance: -; j_gene: TRBJ2-3; d_gene: -; v_gene: TRBV4-3; CDR3nt: TGCGCCAGCAGCCAAGGAAGGTTGACTAGCACAGATACGCAGTATTTT; CDR3aa: CASSQGRLTSTDTQYF
abundance: -; j_gene: TRBJ2-2; d_gene: -; v_gene: TRBV30; CDR3nt: TGTGCCTGGAGTGGACAGGCCCGGGGGAACACCGGGGAGCTGTTTTTT; CDR3aa: CAWSGQARGNTGELFF
abundance: -; j_gene: TRBJ2-1; d_gene: -; v_gene: TRBV5-1; CDR3nt: TGCGCCAGCAGCTTGGTAGCTCGGGAGCAGTTCTTC; CDR3aa: CASSLVAREQFF
abundance: -; j_gene: TRBJ2-7; d_gene: TRBD2; v_gene: TRBV4-1; CDR3nt: TGCGCCAGCAGCCAAGAGCACATGGCGGGAGCCTACGAGCAGTACTTC; CDR3aa: CASSQEHMAGAYEQYF
abundance: -; j_gene: TRBJ1-1; d_gene: -; v_gene: TRBV19; CDR3nt: TGTGCCAGTAAATTCGGGGGAGGAACTGAAGCTTTCTTT; CDR3aa: CASKFGGGTEAFF
abundance: once; j_gene: TRBJ2-5; d_gene: -; v_gene: TRBV7-2; CDR3nt: TGTGCCAGCAGCAGGGGATACCTCCAAGAGACCCAGTACTTC; CDR3aa: CASSRGYLQETQYF
abundance: -; j_gene: TRBJ2-4; d_gene: -; v_gene: TRBV19; CDR3nt: TGTGCCAGTAGTATTAGCGTAGCCAAAAACATTCAGTACTTC; CDR3aa: CASSISVAKNIQYF
abundance: -; j_gene: TRBJ2-3; d_gene: -; v_gene: TRBV5-6; CDR3nt: TGTGCCAGCAGCTTTCTGGAAACCCACAGAGTTTCAGATACGCAGTATTTT; CDR3aa: CASSFLETHRVSDTQYF
abundance: -; j_gene: TRBJ2-6; d_gene: -; v_gene: TRBV6-2/TRBV6-3; CDR3nt: TGTGCCAGCAGTTACAGAATCCAGGGTGGCCGCTCTGGGGCCAACGTCCTGACTTTC; CDR3aa: CASSYRIQGGRSGANVLTF
abundance: -; j_gene: TRBJ1-6; d_gene: -; v_gene: TRBV3-1/TRBV3-2; CDR3nt: TGTGCCAGCAGCCAAGTATCGGATTCACCCCTCCACTTT; CDR3aa: CASSQVSDSPLHF
abundance: -; j_gene: TRBJ2-1; d_gene: -; v_gene: TRBV11-2; CDR3nt: TGTGCCAGCAGCCAGCAGGGGAGCTCCTACAATGAGCAGTTCTTC; CDR3aa: CASSQQGSSYNEQFF
abundance: -; j_gene: TRBJ2-7; d_gene: -; v_gene: TRBV7-2; CDR3nt: TGTGCCAGCAGCTTAGAGCGGGCTGCCTACGAGCAGTACTTC; CDR3aa: CASSLERAAYEQYF
abundance: -; j_gene: TRBJ2-7; d_gene: TRBD1; v_gene: TRBV5-6; CDR3nt: TGTGCCAGCAGCGCAGGGGGCAGCTACGAGCAGTACTTC; CDR3aa: CASSAGGSYEQYF
abundance: -; j_gene: TRBJ1-3; d_gene: TRBD1; v_gene: TRBV19; CDR3nt: TGTGCCAGTAGTATGCAGAAACCCGGGACAGCTAGCTCTGGAAACACCATATATTTT; CDR3aa: CASSMQKPGTASSGNTIYF
abundance: few; j_gene: TRBJ2-3; d_gene: TRBD1; v_gene: TRBV3-1/TRBV3-2; CDR3nt: TGTGCCAGCAGCCAAGTTGGTCAGACAGGGGGCACAGATACGCAGTATTTT; CDR3aa: CASSQVGQTGGTDTQYF
abundance: -; j_gene: TRBJ2-3; d_gene: TRBD2; v_gene: TRBV20-1; CDR3nt: TGCAGTGCTAGTGGGACTAGCGGACTCACAGATACGCAGTATTTT; CDR3aa: CSASGTSGLTDTQYF
abundance: -; j_gene: TRBJ2-3; d_gene: -; v_gene: TRBV18; CDR3nt: TGTGCCAGCTCGCCCCAGGGGAGAGATACGCAGTATTTT; CDR3aa: CASSPQGRDTQYF
abundance: -; j_gene: TRBJ2-7; d_gene: TRBD1; v_gene: TRBV6-5; CDR3nt: TGTGCCAGCAGTTACGGGACAGGGTGGTACGAGCAGTACTTC; CDR3aa: CASSYGTGWYEQYF
abundance: few; j_gene: TRBJ2-2; d_gene: TRBD2; v_gene: TRBV14; CDR3nt: TGTGCCAGCAGCCAGACTTCTAGCGGAGGGAACACCGGGGAGCTGTTTTTT; CDR3aa: CASSQTSSGGNTGELFF
abundance: -; j_gene: TRBJ1-5; d_gene: -; v_gene: TRBV19; CDR3nt: TGTGCCAGTAGTTCGGATCACGCGGGGCAGCCCCAGCATTTT; CDR3aa: CASSSDHAGQPQHF
abundance: -; j_gene: TRBJ2-2; d_gene: -; v_gene: TRBV28; CDR3nt: TGTGCCAGCAGATCCGGGGGAACTTCCCCCGGGGAGCTGTTTTTT; CDR3aa: CASRSGGTSPGELFF
abundance: -; j_gene: TRBJ2-2; d_gene: TRBD1; v_gene: TRBV15; CDR3nt: TGTGCCACCAGCAGAGGGACAGGGGTTAACACCGGGGAGCTGTTTTTT; CDR3aa: CATSRGTGVNTGELFF
abundance: few; j_gene: TRBJ2-2; d_gene: TRBD2; v_gene: TRBV3-1/TRBV3-2; CDR3nt: TGTGCCAGCAGACTAGCGGGTCAAGGGGAGCTGTTTTTT; CDR3aa: CASRLAGQGELFF
abundance: -; j_gene: TRBJ2-7; d_gene: -; v_gene: TRBV5-1; CDR3nt: TGCGCCAGCAGCTTGGGACGGGTCGAGGAGCAGTACTTC; CDR3aa: CASSLGRVEEQYF
abundance: few; j_gene: TRBJ2-5; d_gene: TRBD2; v_gene: TRBV27; CDR3nt: TGTGCCAGCAGCCCAGGGGGGACTAGCGGACGAGGGGAGACCCAGTACTTC; CDR3aa: CASSPGGTSGRGETQYF
abundance: -; j_gene: TRBJ2-1; d_gene: TRBD2; v_gene: TRBV19; CDR3nt: TGTGCCAGTAGTGTGACTAGCGTGCGCTCCTACAATGAGCAGTTCTTC; CDR3aa: CASSVTSVRSYNEQFF
abundance: -; j_gene: TRBJ2-7; d_gene: TRBD2; v_gene: TRBV10-2; CDR3nt: TGCGCCAGCTCCGGGGGAACTAGCGGGAGGGACGAGCAGTACTTC; CDR3aa: CASSGGTSGRDEQYF
abundance: -; j_gene: TRBJ1-2; d_gene: -; v_gene: TRBV3-1/TRBV3-2; CDR3nt: TGTGCCAGCAGCCCTGGCGGGGGAGGGGTCTGCACCTTC; CDR3aa: CASSPGGGGVCTF
abundance: -; j_gene: TRBJ2-1; d_gene: -; v_gene: TRBV12-3/TRBV12-4; CDR3nt: TGTGCCAGCAGTTTCAGGAGGGATGAGCAGTTCTTC; CDR3aa: CASSFRRDEQFF
abundance: -; j_gene: TRBJ2-2; d_gene: -; v_gene: TRBV2; CDR3nt: TGTGCCAGCATCCGAGGGGGTACTCGGTCCGGGGAGCTGTTTTTT; CDR3aa: CASIRGGTRSGELFF
abundance: -; j_gene: TRBJ1-5; d_gene: -; v_gene: TRBV28; CDR3nt: TGTGCCAGCAGGACAAACAGGGATCATCAGCCCCAGCATTTT; CDR3aa: CASRTNRDHQPQHF